Below are 10 T cell receptor beta chains sequenced from a single sample in a study of regulatory T cells in long-lasting Graves disease (dated by TCRdb to the early 2020s). The time point label, read with the paper, signifies: persistent/refractory GD, antithyroid drugs over 5 years with positive TRAb. For both TCR sequencing and RNA sequencing, RNA was extracted from PBMCs using TRIzol. Library prep was done by multiplex PCR. Sequencer: Illumina HiSeq 4000. iRepertoire HTBI primers and Arm-PCR amplification of CDR3 regions were used to construct TCR beta libraries. The raw public data were reprocessed by TCRdb itself: fastp quality trimming at Q25, MiXCR clonotype calling, in-frame beta chains only. Every CDR3 protein is listed once, alongside the most common genes and DNA of its rows. In all, the sample holds about 310,000 distinct CDR3 sequences, and around 20% of those were seen once. Of the sample, about 61% falls within the top ten clones.

This material consisted of peripheral blood mononuclear cells (PBMCs), taken when the disease was refractory, from a patient treated with antithyroid drugs. The receptors originated from a female donor with Graves disease.

This clonotype was seen a handful of times. The V call is TRBV29-1, the J call TRBJ1-4; D gene ambiguous. Trimming shortened V by 4 bases and J by 5 bases, and 11 bases separated the two germline ends. The germline CDR1 and CDR2 sequences are SQVTM and ANQGSEA. This CDR3 region has 13 residues. This chain's CDR3 is CSVGSVGNEKLFF. The CDR3 DNA sequence: TGCAGCGTTGGCTCCGTCGGGAATGAAAAACTGTTTTTT. The variable domain in full, completed from reference TRBV29-1 and TRBJ1-4, reads SAVISQKPSRDICQRGTSLTIQCQVDSQVTMMFWYRQQPGQSLTLIATANQGSEATYESGFVIDKFPISRPNLTFSTLTVSNMSPEDSSIYLCSVGSVGNEKLFFGSGTQLSVL.

This clonotype has ten or more counts. The CDR3 DNA follows: TGTGCCAGCATACCTGTGGGGGGTTACGAAAAACTGTTTTTT. As protein: CASIPVGGYEKLFF. This rearrangement joins TRBV28 to TRBJ1-4; the D gene is possibly TRBD1 (5 bases). Germline lookup yields CDR1 MDHEN and CDR2 SYDVKM. CDR3 length: 14 residues. The V end was cut by 7 bases, the J end by 8 bases, with 17 bases between.

This chain connects TRBV28 to TRBJ2-2; D uncertain. V was cut by 7 bases and J by 0 bases, with 3 bases left in between. The length of the CDR3 is 12 residues. Germline lookup yields CDR1 MDHEN and CDR2 SYDVKM. DNA for the CDR3: TGTGCCAGCACATCGAACACCGGGGAGCTGTTTTTT. Translation: CASTSNTGELFF.

The chain links TRBV6-1 to TRBJ1-3, with D possibly TRBD1 on 6 matching bases. This CDR3 is 15 amino acids long. Trimming took 7 bases from V and 0 from J, leaving 13 bases between them. Germline V gives CDR1 MNHNS, CDR2 SASEGT. CDR3 loop: CASTQGRGSGNTIYF. The CDR3 DNA is TGTGCCAGCACCCAGGGGAGGGGCTCTGGAAACACCATATATTTT.

This clonotype was detected a few times. The chain uses TRBV4-3 and TRBJ2-5; 7 bases are shared with TRBD2. The CDR3 is 16 amino acids. Per germline, CDR1 LGHNA and CDR2 YSLEER. V shed 0 bases and J 5 bases; nucleotides not matched to a gene: 9. The CDR3 DNA reads as TGCGCCAGCAGCCAAGAGGGGGGGTATACTATGGAGACCCAGTACTTC. This encodes CASSQEGGYTMETQYF.

This clonotype was counted only a few times. The V gene is TRBV6-2 or TRBV6-3, the J gene TRBJ1-2; D not resolved. V was shortened by 0 bases and J by 4 bases, with 15 bases between the two germline ends. This CDR3 spans 16 amino acids. CDR1 and CDR2 from the germline V gene are MNHEY and SVGEGT. The CDR3 spells CASSYSIGSAIYGYTF. The CDR3 bases are TGTGCCAGCAGTTACTCGATTGGGAGCGCAATCTATGGCTACACCTTC.

This clonotype showed up many times. V is TRBV7-9 and J is TRBJ1-2; D is unresolved. Trimming took 5 bases from V and 7 from J, leaving 14 bases between them. Germline V gene lookup returns CDR1 SEHNR and CDR2 FQNEAQ (reference sequence). The CDR3 has 13 residues. CDR3 in DNA: TGTGCCAGCAGCCCCCCAGCGTGGAGTGGCTACACCTTC. It specifies CASSPPAWSGYTF.

V is TRBV7-3 and J is TRBJ2-7, with 7 nucleotides matching TRBD2. The CDR3 loop spans 14 amino acids. J lost 4 bases, V lost 8 bases, and 11 bases had no gene match. The germline V gene has CDR1 SGHTA and CDR2 FQGTGA. The CDR3 reads CASGRREPTYEQYF. CDR3 coding DNA: TGTGCCAGCGGTCGGCGGGAGCCCACGTACGAGCAGTACTTC.

The sample holds many counts of this clonotype. V is TRBV20-1 and J is TRBJ1-2; 10 nucleotides line up with TRBD1. With V trimmed by 3 bases and J by 3 bases, 7 bases remained unmatched. From germline, CDR1 is DFQATT and CDR2 SNEGSKA (reference sequence). This CDR3 has 15 residues. The CDR3 spells CSARRQGTGDYGYTF. CDR3 nucleotides: TGCAGTGCTAGGAGACAAGGGACAGGGGACTATGGCTACACCTTC.

There are many counts of this clonotype. The chain joins TRBV7-9 to TRBJ2-5; possibly TRBD2 for D (6 bases). The CDR3 spans 15 residues. Germline values: CDR1 SEHNR, CDR2 FQNEAQ (reference sequence). The V and J ends lost 4 bases and 4 bases respectively, with 16 bases between them. CDR3 region: CASSSKLTSLETQYF. DNA of the CDR3: TGTGCCAGCAGCTCAAAGTTGACTAGTCTAGAGACCCAGTACTTC.